The 7 T cell receptor beta chains listed next were all sequenced from one sample in a study of blood T cells in healthy people across ages (dated by TCRdb to the mid-2010s). The method was 5' RACE. Instrument used: Illumina HiSeq 2500. A second PCR of about 6 to 11 cycles was performed with a sample-barcoded 5' primer and a J-beta primer mix. TCRdb reworked the public reads: Q25 trimming with fastp, MiXCR clone assembly, productive beta chains retained. CDR3 protein duplicates are merged, each entry listing the most common genes and DNA. Recorded for this sample are roughly 680,000 distinct CDR3 sequences; 40% to 65% of them occurred a single time. The ten biggest clones cover roughly 12% of the sample. The sample was blood. These TCRs come from an elderly woman in good health.

This clonotype appeared a few times. The rearrangement links TRBV28 to TRBJ2-1, with TRBD2 matching 8 bases. Germline lookup yields CDR1 MDHEN and CDR2 SYDVKM. This CDR3 is built from 15 residues. Losses at the gene ends were 7 bases for V and 8 bases for J; bases not matched to a gene: 13. As DNA, the CDR3 is TGTGCCAGCACTCGAAGCGGGGGCCCGTCCCATGAGCAGTTCTTC. Amino acid sequence: CASTRSGGPSHEQFF.

This clonotype appeared a few times. V gene TRBV27 combines with J gene TRBJ2-7; weak D call: TRBD2 (5 bases). Trimming stripped 2 bases from V and 4 bases from J, with 9 bases between. This CDR3 contains 13 residues. In germline, CDR1 is MNHEY, CDR2 SMNVEV (reference sequence). In nucleotides, the CDR3 is TGTGCCAGCAGTTTAGAGGGCCGATACGAGCAGTACTTC. Translation gives CASSLEGRYEQYF.

This chain joins TRBV27 and TRBJ2-5; D possibly corresponds to TRBD2 (6 bases). V dropped 3 bases and J dropped 11 bases, with 16 bases sitting between them. This CDR3 is built from 13 residues. Germline loops: CDR1 MNHEY, CDR2 SMNVEV (reference sequence). The CDR3 sequence is CASSFRELNEQYF. CDR3 nucleotide sequence: TGTGCCAGCAGTTTTCGGGAGTTGAATGAGCAGTACTTC.

As regards this clonotype: At one end, the junction sequence differs from germline, possibly due to a read error. The V gene is TRBV12-3 or TRBV12-4, the J gene TRBJ2-6; 7 bases align to TRBD1. CDR3 length equals 15 residues. The CDR3 DNA follows: TGTGGCAGCGGTGTAGGGGGCACTGGGGCCAACGTCCTGACTTTC. Amino acids: CGSGVGGTGANVLTF.

As to this clonotype: This may stem from a read error, because a much larger clone lies one nucleotide away. V gene TRBV9 combines with J gene TRBJ2-3, with no clear D. The CDR3 runs 13 residues. The V end was cut by 3 bases, the J end by 8 bases, with 13 bases between. The germline V gene encodes CDR1 SGDLS and CDR2 YYNGEE. The CDR3 reads CASSGVVRGTQYF. As DNA, the CDR3 is TGTGCCAGCAGCGGGGTCGTCAGAGGTACGCAGTATTTT.

This clonotype was observed many times. J is TRBJ2-3 and V is TRBV5-1; 7 positions agree with TRBD1. Germline lookup yields CDR1 SGHRS and CDR2 YFSETQ. J gave up 2 bases and V 4 bases, and 13 bases lay outside the gene matches. The CDR3 contains 17 residues. CDR3 region: CASSLPTGMSTTDTQYF. CDR3 coding DNA: TGCGCCAGCAGCCTCCCGACAGGGATGAGTACCACAGATACGCAGTATTTT. The complete variable domain, with remaining parts taken from reference TRBV5-1 and TRBJ2-3, reads KAGVTQTPRYLIKTRGQQVTLSCSPISGHRSVSWYQQTPGQGLQFLFEYFSETQRNKGNFPGRFSGRQFSNSRSEMNVSTLELGDSALYLCASSLPTGMSTTDTQYFGPGTRLTVL.

The CDR3: CSARDRTGWRDEQFF. CDR3 bases: TGCAGTGCTAGAGATAGGACAGGTTGGCGGGATGAGCAGTTCTTC. The chain carries TRBV20-1 and TRBJ2-1; TRBD1 agrees at 7 bases. This CDR3 has 15 amino acids. Germline CDR1 reads DFQATT; CDR2 reads SNEGSKA (reference sequence). The V gene end was trimmed by 0 bases and the J gene end by 8 bases; junction bases not matched to a gene: 10.